This is a list of T cell receptor beta chains from one sample in a study of T-cell reconstitution after alpha-beta-depleted transplantation in children. Using its own MiXCR run on the PCR reads, TCRdb lists one record per CDR3 protein. Here the sample spans about 640,000 distinct CDR3 sequences, around a sixth being singletons. The source was PBMCs from the stem cell graft donor, collected from the stem cell graft. The receptors derive from a human donor who donated a stem cell graft to a child with acute myeloid leukemia. Both conserved end residues are part of each CDR3. A D gene is named only where the DNA matches it firmly. Some rows mark clone size as missing; the rest say once, few, many or name a class of expanded clone.

j_call d_call v_call clone_size cdr3_aa cdr3_nt
TRBJ1-5 . TRBV20-1 . CSARNGGAGNQPQHF TGCAGTGCTCGAAACGGGGGGGCTGGCAATCAGCCCCAGCATTTT
TRBJ1-2 . TRBV20-1 many CSASSAPNYGYTF TGCAGTGCTAGTTCGGCCCCTAACTATGGCTACACCTTC
TRBJ2-1 . TRBV7-9 many CASSLSGEQFF TGCGCCAGCAGCTTGTCGGGTGAGCAGTTCTTC
TRBJ1-1 . TRBV25-1 . CASRGTGGRMNTEAFF TGTGCCAGCAGGGGTACTGGGGGGCGCATGAACACTGAAGCTTTCTTT
TRBJ1-5 TRBD1 TRBV5-5 few CASSYLDREQPQHF TGTGCCAGCAGCTACCTCGACAGGGAACAGCCCCAGCATTTT
TRBJ1-5 . TRBV28 . CASSPGLGQPQHF TGTGCCAGCAGCCCAGGGCTGGGTCAGCCCCAGCATTTT
TRBJ1-1 . TRBV9 many CASSEGMNTEAFF TGTGCCAGCAGCGAGGGGATGAACACTGAAGCTTTCTTT
TRBJ2-3 . TRBV12-3/TRBV12-4 many CASSPGVDTQYF TGTGCCAGCAGCCCTGGGGTGGATACGCAGTATTTT
TRBJ1-2 . TRBV2 few CASTGSRAQYGYTF TGTGCGAGCACGGGGTCAAGGGCGCAGTATGGCTACACCTTC
TRBJ1-2 . TRBV7-6 few CASGSTYYGYTF TGTGCCAGCGGTTCTACATATTATGGCTACACCTTC
TRBJ1-2 . TRBV29-1 many CSVTTREHYGYTF TGCAGCGTTACTACCAGGGAACACTATGGCTACACCTTC
TRBJ1-5 . TRBV7-2 . CASSWDRGTNQPQHF TGTGCCAGCAGCTGGGACCGAGGGACCAATCAGCCCCAGCATTTT
TRBJ2-3 . TRBV6-1 few CASTPAGTDTQYF TGTGCCAGCACCCCAGCGGGCACAGATACGCAGTATTTT
TRBJ1-1 . TRBV24-1 few CATSETGGNTEAFF TGTGCCACCAGTGAAACCGGGGGGAACACTGAAGCTTTCTTT
TRBJ2-5 . TRBV29-1 many CSVNRDTQYF TGCAGCGTTAACCGGGACACCCAGTACTTC
TRBJ2-6 . TRBV5-1 many CASSLKRATGANVLTF TGCGCCAGCAGCTTGAAGAGGGCAACTGGGGCCAACGTCCTGACTTTC
TRBJ1-6 . TRBV20-1 many CSARAGGTHDNSPLHF TGCAGTGCTAGAGCTGGAGGGACTCATGATAATTCACCCCTCCACTTT
TRBJ1-5 . TRBV4-3 many CASSQDRDQPQHF TGCGCCAGCAGCCAAGATAGAGATCAGCCCCAGCATTTT
TRBJ1-4 . TRBV20-1 . CSARGGLNEKLFF TGCAGTGCTAGGGGCGGCCTTAATGAAAAACTGTTTTTT
TRBJ2-3 . TRBV7-3 . CASSFWSGRGDTQYF TGTGCCAGCAGCTTTTGGTCCGGGAGAGGAGATACGCAGTATTTT
TRBJ2-2 . TRBV5-1 many CASSLVPSTGELFF TGCGCCAGCAGCTTGGTCCCCAGCACCGGGGAGCTGTTTTTT
TRBJ2-1 TRBD2 TRBV7-3 . CASSLSLAGGVYNEQFF TGTGCCAGCAGCTTAAGCCTAGCGGGGGGTGTGTACAATGAGCAGTTCTTC
TRBJ2-2 . TRBV5-4 once CASSLARATAPEKNTGELFF TGTGCCAGCAGCTTGGCCCGGGCGACAGCCCCAGAAAAGAACACCGGGGAGCTGTTTTTT
TRBJ1-1 . TRBV10-3 many CAISDQPKTGNTEAFF TGTGCCATCAGTGACCAGCCGAAGACAGGGAACACTGAAGCTTTCTTT
TRBJ2-5 . TRBV7-2 . CASSLGSALQETQYF TGTGCCAGCAGCTTAGGATCAGCCCTCCAAGAGACCCAGTACTTC
TRBJ1-2 . TRBV6-1 many CASGGRDPRDYGYTF TGTGCCAGCGGGGGCCGGGACCCGAGGGACTATGGCTACACCTTC
TRBJ2-3 TRBD2 TRBV5-5 many CASSLPGGGTDTQYF TGTGCCAGCAGCTTGCCGGGAGGTGGCACAGATACGCAGTATTTT
TRBJ1-3 TRBD1 TRBV20-1 many CSARPGQVPGNTIYF TGCAGTGCTAGGCCCGGACAGGTCCCTGGAAACACCATATATTTT
TRBJ2-1 . TRBV24-1 . CATSDVTYNEQFF TGTGCCACCAGTGACGTGACATACAATGAGCAGTTCTTC